The clone carrying this TCR beta chain was seen only a few times. The antigen is unknown. The CDR3 spans 19 residues. Trimming removed 4 bases from V and 0 bases from J; junction bases left unmatched: 13. Germline V gene sequence: CDR1 GTSNPN, CDR2 SVGIG (reference sequence). The PCR used 60 Vbeta and 13 Jbeta primers. Profiled with immunoSEQ multiplex PCR; TCRdb holds only in-frame clones, not every one. The sample records approximately 220,000 clones, 76% being singletons. The data were obtained in a study of cytomegalovirus exposure and HLA in healthy donors. Study-wide results and limits: TCR beta sequences reportedly predicted most subjects' HLA-A and HLA-B alleles accurately. In a later analysis, a missense DCLRE1C variant was linked to TCR beta V- and J-gene trimming.

The chain is built from TRBV30 and TRBJ2-1; 12 bases map to TRBD2. The clonotype was recovered from a young man in good health and CMV-seronegative. The sequenced sample was PBMCs. DNA for the CDR3: TGTGCCTGGACCCTAAGACTAGCGGGAGACCCCAGCTCCTACAATGAGCAGTTCTTC. It is translated as CAWTLRLAGDPSSYNEQFF.